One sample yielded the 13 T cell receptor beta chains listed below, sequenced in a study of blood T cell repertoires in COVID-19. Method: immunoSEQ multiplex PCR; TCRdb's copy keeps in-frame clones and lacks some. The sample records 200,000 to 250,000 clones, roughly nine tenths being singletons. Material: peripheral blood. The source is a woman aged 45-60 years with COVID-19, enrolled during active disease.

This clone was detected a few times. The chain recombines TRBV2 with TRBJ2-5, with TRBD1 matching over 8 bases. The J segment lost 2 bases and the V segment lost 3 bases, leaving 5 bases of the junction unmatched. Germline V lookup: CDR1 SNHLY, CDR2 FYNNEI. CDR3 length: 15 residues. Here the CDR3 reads CASSDDRGPQETQYF. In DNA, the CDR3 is TGTGCCAGCAGTGACGACAGGGGCCCACAAGAGACCCAGTACTTC.

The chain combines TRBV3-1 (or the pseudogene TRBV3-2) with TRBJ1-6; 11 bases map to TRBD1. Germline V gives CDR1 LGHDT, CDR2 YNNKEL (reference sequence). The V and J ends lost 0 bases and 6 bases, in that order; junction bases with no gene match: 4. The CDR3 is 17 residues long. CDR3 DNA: TGTGCCAGCAGCCAAGATAGGACAGGGGGCCTTAATTCACCCCTCCACTTT. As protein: CASSQDRTGGLNSPLHF.

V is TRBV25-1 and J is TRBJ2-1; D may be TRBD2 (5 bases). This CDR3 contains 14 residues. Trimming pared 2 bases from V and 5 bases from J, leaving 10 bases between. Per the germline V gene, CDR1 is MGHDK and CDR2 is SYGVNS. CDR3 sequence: CASSERGRNNEQFF. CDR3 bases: TGTGCCAGCAGTGAACGGGGTCGGAACAATGAGCAGTTCTTC.

The CDR3 DNA reads as TGTGCCAGCAGTCTCTATATAAACCGGGGGTTTGGATTAAGGACCGGGGAGCTGTTTTTT. Protein product: CASSLYINRGFGLRTGELFF. This rearrangement joins TRBV6-4 to TRBJ2-2, with D possibly being TRBD2 (6 bases). V was clipped by 5 bases and J by 5 bases, with 30 bases between them. Germline CDR1 MRHNA, CDR2 SNTAGT. This CDR3 is 20 amino acids long.

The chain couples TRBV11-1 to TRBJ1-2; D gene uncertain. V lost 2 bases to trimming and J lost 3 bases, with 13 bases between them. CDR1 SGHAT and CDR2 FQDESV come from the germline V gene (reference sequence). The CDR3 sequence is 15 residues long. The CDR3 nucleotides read TGTGCCAGCAGCTTATGGCGCGGGGATGACTATGGCTACACCTTC. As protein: CASSLWRGDDYGYTF.

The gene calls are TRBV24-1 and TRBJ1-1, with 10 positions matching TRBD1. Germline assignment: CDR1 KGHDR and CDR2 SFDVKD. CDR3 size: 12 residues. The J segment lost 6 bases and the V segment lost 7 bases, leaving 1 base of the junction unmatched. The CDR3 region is CATRGTGAEAFF. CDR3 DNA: TGTGCCACCAGAGGGACAGGGGCTGAAGCTTTCTTT.

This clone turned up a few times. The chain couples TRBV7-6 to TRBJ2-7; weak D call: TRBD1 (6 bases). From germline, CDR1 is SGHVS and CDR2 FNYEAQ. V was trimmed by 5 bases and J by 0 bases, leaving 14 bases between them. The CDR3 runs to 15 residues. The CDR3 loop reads CASSTGGGRSYEQYF. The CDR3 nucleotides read TGTGCCAGCAGCACTGGGGGCGGGCGCTCCTACGAGCAGTACTTC.

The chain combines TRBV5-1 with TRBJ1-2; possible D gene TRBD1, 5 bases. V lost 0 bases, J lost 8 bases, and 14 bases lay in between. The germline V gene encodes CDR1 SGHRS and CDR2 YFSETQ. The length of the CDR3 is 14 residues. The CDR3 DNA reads TGCGCCAGCAGCTTGGCGGCCGGGGGAGAAGGCTACACCTTC. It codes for CASSLAAGGEGYTF.

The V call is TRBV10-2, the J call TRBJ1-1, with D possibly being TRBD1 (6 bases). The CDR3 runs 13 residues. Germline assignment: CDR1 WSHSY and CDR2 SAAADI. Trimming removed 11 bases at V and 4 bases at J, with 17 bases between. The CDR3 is CAVQQGEGTEAFF. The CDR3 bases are TGCGCCGTACAACAGGGCGAGGGCACTGAAGCTTTCTTT.

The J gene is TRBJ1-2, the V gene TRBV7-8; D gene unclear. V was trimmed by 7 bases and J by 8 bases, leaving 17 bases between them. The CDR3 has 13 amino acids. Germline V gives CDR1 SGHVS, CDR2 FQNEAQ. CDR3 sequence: CASTLHGDMGYTF. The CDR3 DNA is TGTGCCAGCACGCTACACGGGGATATGGGCTACACCTTC.

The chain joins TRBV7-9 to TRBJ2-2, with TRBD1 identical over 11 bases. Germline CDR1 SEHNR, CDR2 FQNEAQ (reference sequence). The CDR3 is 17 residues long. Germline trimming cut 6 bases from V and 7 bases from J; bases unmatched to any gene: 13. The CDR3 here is CASRSPAGQGAFGELFF. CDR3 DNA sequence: TGTGCCAGCAGGTCTCCGGCCGGACAGGGGGCTTTCGGGGAGCTGTTTTTT.

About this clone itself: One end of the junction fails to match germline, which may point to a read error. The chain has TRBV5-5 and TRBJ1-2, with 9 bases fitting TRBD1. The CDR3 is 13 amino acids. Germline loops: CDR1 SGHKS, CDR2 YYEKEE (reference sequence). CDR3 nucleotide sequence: TGTGCCAGCAGCCCGGTGGATAGGGCGACAGGGGGCTTC. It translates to CASSPVDRATGGF.

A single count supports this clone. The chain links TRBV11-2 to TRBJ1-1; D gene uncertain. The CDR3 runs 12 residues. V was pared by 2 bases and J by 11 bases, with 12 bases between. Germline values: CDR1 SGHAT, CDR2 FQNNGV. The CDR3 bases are TGTGCCAGCAGCTTATCGGGGAACACTGCTTTCTTT. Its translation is CASSLSGNTAFF.